The 9 T cell receptor beta chains presented below share a single source sample, sequenced in a study of tissue T cells after allogeneic stem cell transplantation (dated 2022 in TCRdb). Interpreted using the paper, the time point label stands for: mouse harvest day 7 after allogeneic transplant. Each mouse graft consisted of 10^7 T-cell-depleted bone marrow cells plus 10^6 splenic CD5+ T cells and was given by tail vein injection. The library was generated by the immunoSEQ multiplex PCR assay. This is the immuneACCESS table as TCRdb keeps it, with only in-frame sequences that have V and J called. A part of the clones is gone; compared with another copy, unresolved V genes explain less than half, and the rest is unexplained. This sample gives just under 7,500 clones in total; 45% to 50% of them show up just once. The ten largest make up roughly 3.5% of the sample. Source material: gut tissue. The source is a female BALB/c mouse given C57BL/6 T cells with graft-versus-host disease after an allogeneic hematopoietic cell transplant.

The sample holds one count of this clone. Mouse germline and gene names are used. CDR3 loop: CASSKANTEVFF. Partial CDR3 DNA: TGTGCCAGCTCTAAGGCAAACACAGAAGTCTTC. V is TRBV12-2 and J is TRBJ1-1; the D is unclear. The CDR3 end lies 1 residue beyond the end of the read and is filled in from the germline J gene. The V end lost 3 bases, the J end lost 0 bases, and 4 bases lay between the germline ends. Germline CDR1 and CDR2: SGHLS and HYDKME. The CDR3 loop spans 12 amino acids.

This clone was counted only a few times. The listed genes are named as in mouse. The CDR3 end falls 1 residue outside the read, so it is completed with the germline J gene. This sequence joins TRBV23 and TRBJ2-5; the table gives TRBD2 as D, unverified against the DNA. Germline V CDR1 and CDR2: KGHTA, FQNQQP. This CDR3 comprises 14 residues. This CDR3 is CSSSLRDWGDTQYF. CDR3 DNA, as far as it was read: TGCTCCAGCAGCCTCCGGGACTGGGGGGACACCCAGTAC.

The sample holds one count of this clone. Gene names refer to mouse genes. The CDR3 is cut off 1 residue early in the read; its end comes from the germline J gene. This chain connects TRBV12-2 to TRBJ1-6; 7 nucleotides line up with TRBD1. TRBJ1-6 is reported as an ORF; its role is uncertain. Unmatched junction bases numbered 4, after V lost 4 bases and J lost 5 bases. CDR1 is SGHLS and CDR2 is HYDKME in the germline V gene. This CDR3 has 14 residues. CDR3 amino acids: CASSPQGDNSPLYF. The covered CDR3 bases are TGTGCCAGCTCCCCGCAGGGGGATAATTCGCCCCTCTAC.

For this clone: All gene names here are mouse names. The read ends 1 residue shy of where the CDR3 ends; the end is completed using the germline J gene. The chain employs TRBV3 and TRBJ2-4, with D maybe TRBD2 (5 bases). CDR3 size: 15 residues. V lost 1 base to trimming and J lost 0 bases, with 8 bases between them. The germline V gene encodes CDR1 SNHLY and CDR2 FYNGKV (reference sequence). The DNA read from the CDR3 is TGTGCCAGCAGCTTAGAGACTGCTAGTCAAAACACCTTGTAC. It yields the protein CASSLETASQNTLY. From start to end, the CDR3 is CASSLETASQNTLYF. The full variable domain, with the rest looked up from reference TRBV3 and TRBJ2-4, is GPKVLQIPSHQIIDMGQMVTLNCDPVSNHLYFYWYKQILGQQMEFLVNFYNGKVMEKSKLFKDQFSVERPDGSYFTLKIQPTALEDSAVYFCASSLETASQNTLYFGAGTRLSVL.

Note on this clone: The gene names given are mouse names. The observed sequence ends 1 residue before the CDR3 terminus, with the missing tail filled in from the germline J gene. The chain combines TRBV31 with TRBJ2-7, with TRBD2 matching over 11 bases. Germline lookup yields CDR1 GKSSPN and CDR2 SITVG. Germline trimming cut 0 bases from V and 7 bases from J; bases unmatched to any gene: 2. This CDR3 is 13 amino acids long. CDR3 amino acids: CAWSLDWGEEQYF. Partial CDR3 DNA: TGTGCCTGGAGTCTGGACTGGGGGGAGGAACAGTAC.

As to this clone: Mouse names are used for the genes. The CDR3 goes on 1 residue after the read ends, and that part is filled in from the germline J gene. The rearrangement links TRBV12-1 to TRBJ2-7; no clear D. Germline CDR1 and CDR2: SGHSN and HYEKVE. This CDR3 contains 9 residues. With 9 bases removed from V and 2 bases from J, the gap between germline ends came to 4 bases. The CDR3 DNA, read in part, is TGTGCCCGCCCCTATGAACAGTAC. Amino acid sequence: CARPYEQY. The complete CDR3 protein is CARPYEQYF.

This clone has only a few counts. Any gene name here is a mouse gene name. With the read ending 1 residue before the CDR3 end, the germline J gene is used to fill in that end. The chain links TRBV26 to TRBJ2-5; 8 positions agree with TRBD2. Germline V gene sequence: CDR1 KGHPV, CDR2 FQNQEV (reference sequence). The J segment lost 0 bases and the V segment lost 1 base, leaving 0 bases of the junction unmatched. CDR3 length equals 15 residues. The CDR3 is CASSLYWGNQDTQYF. The DNA read from the CDR3 is TGTGCCAGCAGTCTGTACTGGGGGAACCAAGACACCCAGTAC. The whole variable domain, remainder taken from reference TRBV26 and TRBJ2-5, is NSKVIQTPRYLVKGQGQKAKMRCIPEKGHPVVFWYQQNKNNEFKFLINFQNQEVLQQIDMTEKRFSAECPSNSPCSLEIQSSEAGDSALYLCASSLYWGNQDTQYFGPGTRLLVL.

In its sample, this clone was seen once. Mouse gene names apply. The read terminates 1 residue ahead of where the CDR3 ends, so the germline J gene completes it. V usage is TRBV19 and J usage is TRBJ1-1; D remains ambiguous. This CDR3 has 14 residues. Germline lookup yields CDR1 FNHDT and CDR2 SITEND (reference sequence). Trimming cost V 2 bases and J 0 bases, with 8 bases left between them. The CDR3 bases that were read are TGTGCCAGCAGTATTCACAGATCAAACACAGAAGTCTTC. This sequence encodes CASSIHRSNTEVF. The CDR3 in full is CASSIHRSNTEVFF.

A few counts support this clone. Mouse names are used for the genes. The CDR3 goes on 1 residue after the read ends, and that part is filled in from the germline J gene. Distinct nucleotide sequences in the sample also encode this CDR3. The chain joins TRBV26 to TRBJ1-3; D ambiguous. The CDR3 has 14 residues. Trimming cost V 4 bases and J 0 bases, with 7 bases left between them. Germline CDR1 is KGHPV and CDR2 is FQNQEV (reference sequence). CDR3 DNA (partial): TGTGCCAGCAGTCCCACAAATTCTGGAAATACGCTCTAT. As protein: CASSPTNSGNTLY. The complete CDR3 reads CASSPTNSGNTLYF.